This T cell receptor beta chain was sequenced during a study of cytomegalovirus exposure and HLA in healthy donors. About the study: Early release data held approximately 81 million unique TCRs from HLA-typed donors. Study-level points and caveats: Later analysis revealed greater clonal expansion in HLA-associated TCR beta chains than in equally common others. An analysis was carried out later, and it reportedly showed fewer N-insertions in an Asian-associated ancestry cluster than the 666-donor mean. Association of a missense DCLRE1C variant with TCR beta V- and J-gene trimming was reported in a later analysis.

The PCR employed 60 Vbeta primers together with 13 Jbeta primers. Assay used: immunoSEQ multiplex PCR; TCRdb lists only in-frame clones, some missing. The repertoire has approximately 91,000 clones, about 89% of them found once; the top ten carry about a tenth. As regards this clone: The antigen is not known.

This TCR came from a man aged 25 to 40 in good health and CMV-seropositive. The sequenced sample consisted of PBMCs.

Here the CDR3 DNA reads TGTGCCAGCAGTGAGGGACTAGCGGCCTCCTACGAGCAGTACTTC. Protein product: CASSEGLAASYEQYF. The genes are TRBV2 and TRBJ2-7, with TRBD2 matching 11 bases. The CDR3 consists of 15 residues. CDR1 and CDR2 (germline): SNHLY, FYNNEI. The trim removed 3 bases at V and 0 bases at J, leaving 1 base unmatched.